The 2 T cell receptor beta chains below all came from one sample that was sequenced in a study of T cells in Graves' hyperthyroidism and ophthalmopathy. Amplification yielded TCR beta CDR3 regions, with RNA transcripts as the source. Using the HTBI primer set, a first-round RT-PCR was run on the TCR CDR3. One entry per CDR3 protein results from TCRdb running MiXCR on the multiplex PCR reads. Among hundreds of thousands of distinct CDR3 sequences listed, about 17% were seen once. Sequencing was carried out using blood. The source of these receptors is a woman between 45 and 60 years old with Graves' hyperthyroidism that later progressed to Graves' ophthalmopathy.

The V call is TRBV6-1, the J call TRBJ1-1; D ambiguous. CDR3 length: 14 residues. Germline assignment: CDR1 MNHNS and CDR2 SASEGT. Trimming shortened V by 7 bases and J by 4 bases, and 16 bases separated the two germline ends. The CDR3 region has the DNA TGTGCCAGCACCGGGGTTTTGGTGGGCACTGAAGCTTTCTTT. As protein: CASTGVLVGTEAFF.

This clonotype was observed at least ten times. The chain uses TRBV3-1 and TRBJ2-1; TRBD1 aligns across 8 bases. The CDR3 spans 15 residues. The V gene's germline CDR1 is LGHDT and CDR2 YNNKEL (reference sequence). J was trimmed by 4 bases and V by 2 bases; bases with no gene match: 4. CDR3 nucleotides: TGTGCCAGCAGCCAATCTCGGACAGGGTACAATGAGCAGTTCTTC. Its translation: CASSQSRTGYNEQFF.